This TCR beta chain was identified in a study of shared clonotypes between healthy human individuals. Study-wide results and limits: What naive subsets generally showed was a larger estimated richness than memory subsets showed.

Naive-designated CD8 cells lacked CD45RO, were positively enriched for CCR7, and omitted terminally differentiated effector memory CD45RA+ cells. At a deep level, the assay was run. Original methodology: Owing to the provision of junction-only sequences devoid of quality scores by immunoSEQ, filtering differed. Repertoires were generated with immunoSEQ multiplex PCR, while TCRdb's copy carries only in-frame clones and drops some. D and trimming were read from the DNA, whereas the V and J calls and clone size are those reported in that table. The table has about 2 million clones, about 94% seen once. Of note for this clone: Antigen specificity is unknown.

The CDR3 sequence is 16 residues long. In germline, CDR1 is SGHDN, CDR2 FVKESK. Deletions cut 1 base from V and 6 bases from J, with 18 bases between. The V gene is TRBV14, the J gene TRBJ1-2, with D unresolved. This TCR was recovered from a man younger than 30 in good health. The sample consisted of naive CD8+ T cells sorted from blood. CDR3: CASSQAENGIDHGYTF. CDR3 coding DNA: TGTGCCAGCAGCCAAGCGGAGAACGGCATAGACCATGGCTACACCTTC.